A single sample gave rise to the 11 T cell receptor beta chains below, sequenced in a study of blood T cells in healthy people across ages. The use of a sample-barcoded 5' primer and a J-beta primer mix characterized a second PCR of about 7 to 12 cycles. TCRdb re-called the 5' RACE reads through MiXCR, storing one row per CDR3 protein. The sample consists of some 1,800,000 distinct CDR3 sequences, about 39% of them appearing once. The sequenced sample was blood. The receptor set was obtained from a human donor in good health.

In DNA form, the CDR3 reads TGTGCCAGCAGCACCCGGACAGGGGGCTTTTTAGACAATGAGCAGTTCTTC. Its protein is CASSTRTGGFLDNEQFF. The V gene is TRBV21-1, the J gene TRBJ2-1; TRBD1 is the table's D call and was not checked against the DNA. TRBV21-1 is an annotated pseudogene. This CDR3 has 17 amino acids.

The V call is TRBV20-1, the J call TRBJ2-1, with D unresolved. The germline V and J ends were trimmed by 5 bases and 5 bases, with 13 bases remaining between them. The CDR3 consists of 13 residues. Germline CDR1 reads DFQATT; CDR2 reads SNEGSKA (reference sequence). The CDR3: CSAPVISNNEQFF. The CDR3 nucleotides read TGCAGTGCTCCCGTAATCAGTAACAATGAGCAGTTCTTC.

This clonotype was seen more than once but under ten times. The rearrangement uses TRBV4-1 and TRBJ2-5, with D possibly being TRBD1 (7 bases). The end of the DNA fits TRBJ2-7 better, so the J call may be wrong. Germline V lookup: CDR1 MGHRA, CDR2 YSYEKL. The CDR3 consists of 15 residues. Written as DNA, the CDR3 is TGCGCCAGCAGCCAAGCGGAGGGGGCGTACTCCGAGCAGTACTTC. It encodes CASSQAEGAYSEQYF.

The chain is built from TRBV7-2 and TRBJ2-5; D unclear. V was trimmed by 7 bases and J by 5 bases, leaving 23 bases between them. Germline loops: CDR1 SGHTA, CDR2 FQGNSA. The CDR3 has 16 amino acids. CDR3 amino acids: CASTRVGSSTWETQYF. As DNA, the CDR3 is TGTGCCAGCACCCGGGTAGGAAGCAGCACTTGGGAGACCCAGTACTTC.

The chain is built from TRBV11-1 and TRBJ2-1; D ambiguous. The CDR3 is 14 amino acids. Germline V gene sequence: CDR1 SGHAT, CDR2 FQDESV (reference sequence). Deletions cut 1 base from V and 5 bases from J, with 9 bases between. The CDR3 bases are TGTGCCAGCAGCTTAGGCCGGAGCCACAATGAGCAGTTCTTC. This encodes CASSLGRSHNEQFF.

This chain connects TRBV7-2 to TRBJ2-7; the match to TRBD1 covers 7 bases. V was clipped by 3 bases and J by 3 bases; unmatched bases: 8. CDR3 size: 15 residues. Germline assignment: CDR1 SGHTA and CDR2 FQGNSA. CDR3 DNA sequence: TGTGCCAGCAGCTTGGGGGTAGGGGGCGTCTACGAGCAGTACTTC. Translated: CASSLGVGGVYEQYF.

This clonotype was recorded a few times. Its ends do not fully match the called genes, so a read error is possible. CDR3 nucleotide sequence: TGTGCCGGCAGCCCGGAGGGCAGGGCGCGGTTCGAGCAGTACTTC. It codes for CAGSPEGRARFEQYF. The chain joins TRBV7-9 to TRBJ2-5, with TRBD2 as a possible D gene (6 bases). TRBJ2-7 explains the end of the DNA better; the J call may be wrong. Germline CDR1 and CDR2: SEHNR and FQNEAQ (reference sequence). The CDR3 has 15 amino acids.

This clonotype appeared a few times. The chain uses TRBV12-3 or TRBV12-4 and TRBJ1-5; D gene ambiguous. The CDR3 loop spans 12 amino acids. Trimming stripped 3 bases from V and 7 bases from J, with 7 bases between. CDR3 DNA sequence: TGTGCCAGCAGTTTTCCCTTACAGCCCCAGCATTTT. This codes for CASSFPLQPQHF.

This clonotype appeared a few times. The chain employs TRBV4-1 and TRBJ2-5; 11 bases are shared with TRBD1. The germline V gene encodes CDR1 MGHRA and CDR2 YSYEKL. This CDR3 is built from 16 residues. The ends lost 1 base at V and 5 bases at J; junction bases unmatched: 6. CDR3 residues: CASSQVPGQGVETQYF. The DNA of the CDR3 is TGCGCCAGCAGCCAAGTCCCGGGACAGGGGGTGGAGACCCAGTACTTC.

This chain uses TRBV6-5 with TRBJ2-3; no reliable D call. V was shortened by 7 bases and J by 0 bases, with 8 bases between the two germline ends. Germline V CDR1 and CDR2: MNHEY, SVGAGI. This CDR3 comprises 13 residues. In DNA form, the CDR3 reads TGTGCCAGCATTAGTTACAGCACAGATACGCAGTATTTT. It specifies CASISYSTDTQYF.

The CDR3 region is CASSFPGQKAFF. For the CDR3, the DNA is TGTGCCAGCAGCTTCCCCGGTCAAAAAGCTTTCTTT. The rearrangement joins TRBV7-9 to TRBJ1-1; D is unclear. This CDR3 is 12 amino acids long. CDR1 is SEHNR and CDR2 is FQNEAQ in the germline V gene (reference sequence). V was pared by 3 bases and J by 9 bases, with 11 bases between.